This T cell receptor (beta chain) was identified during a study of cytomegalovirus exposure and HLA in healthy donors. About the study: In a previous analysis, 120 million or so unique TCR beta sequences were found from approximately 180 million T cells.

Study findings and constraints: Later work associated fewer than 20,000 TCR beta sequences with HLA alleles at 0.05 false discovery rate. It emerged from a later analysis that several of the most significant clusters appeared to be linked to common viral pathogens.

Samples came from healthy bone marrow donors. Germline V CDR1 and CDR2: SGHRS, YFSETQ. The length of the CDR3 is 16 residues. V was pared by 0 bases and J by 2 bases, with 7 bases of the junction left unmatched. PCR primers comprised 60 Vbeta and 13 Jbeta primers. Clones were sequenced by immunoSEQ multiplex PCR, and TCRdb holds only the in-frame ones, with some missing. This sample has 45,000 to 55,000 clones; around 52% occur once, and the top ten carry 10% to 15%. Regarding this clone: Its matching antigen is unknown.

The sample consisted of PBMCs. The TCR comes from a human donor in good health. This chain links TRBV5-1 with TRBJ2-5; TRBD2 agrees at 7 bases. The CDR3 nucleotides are TGCGCCAGCAGCTTGGCCGGGGGAGGGATTCAAGAGACCCAGTACTTC. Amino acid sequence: CASSLAGGGIQETQYF.